This TCR beta chain derives from a study of blood T cell repertoires in COVID-19. Germline CDR1 LGHNT, CDR2 FRNRAP. The CDR3 runs 14 residues. Trimming removed 7 bases from V and 4 bases from J, with 16 bases in between. In the authors' methods: Reference gene primer amplification gave estimated nucleated cell counts. TCRdb's copy holds only in-frame clones and misses some; the assay was immunoSEQ multiplex PCR. The DNA gave D and trimming, while V, J and clone size come from that table. Here the sample spans under 200,000 clones, about 93% being singletons. The sequence derives from a man between 45 and 60 years old with acute or convalescent COVID-19. The chain combines TRBV12-5 with TRBJ1-1; maybe TRBD1 (5 bases). The sample comprised peripheral blood. CDR3 coding DNA: TGTGCTAGTGCCTACGGGGTGGGGGGCACTGAAGCTTTCTTT. Translation: CASAYGVGGTEAFF.